This TCR beta chain originates from a study of blood T cell repertoires in COVID-19. V lost 0 bases to trimming and J lost 3 bases, with 12 bases between them. In germline, CDR1 is MNHNY, CDR2 SVGAGI (reference sequence). This CDR3 has 16 residues. Clones were read by immunoSEQ multiplex PCR, and TCRdb kept only the in-frame ones, dropping some. There are about 210,000 clones in the sample; around 85% occur only once, and just over 0.7% lies in the top ten. The sequenced material came from peripheral blood. The chain links TRBV6-6 to TRBJ1-5; a possible D gene is TRBD1 (5 bases). The source of this sequence is a man in his forties with acute or convalescent COVID-19. CDR3 residues: CASSYSTRVANQPQHF. In DNA form, the CDR3 reads TGTGCCAGCAGTTACTCGACCAGGGTGGCCAATCAGCCCCAGCATTTT.